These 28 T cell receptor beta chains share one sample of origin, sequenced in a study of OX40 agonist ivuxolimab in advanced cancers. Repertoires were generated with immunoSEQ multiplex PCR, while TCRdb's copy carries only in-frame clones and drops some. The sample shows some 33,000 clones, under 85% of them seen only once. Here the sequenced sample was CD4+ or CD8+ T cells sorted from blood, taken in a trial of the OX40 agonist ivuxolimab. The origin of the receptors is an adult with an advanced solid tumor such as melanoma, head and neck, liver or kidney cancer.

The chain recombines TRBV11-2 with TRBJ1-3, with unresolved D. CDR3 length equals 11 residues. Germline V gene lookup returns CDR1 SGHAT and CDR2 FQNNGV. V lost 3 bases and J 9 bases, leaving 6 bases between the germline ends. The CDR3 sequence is CASSFRGTIYF. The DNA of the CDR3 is TGTGCCAGCAGCTTTCGGGGCACCATATATTTT.

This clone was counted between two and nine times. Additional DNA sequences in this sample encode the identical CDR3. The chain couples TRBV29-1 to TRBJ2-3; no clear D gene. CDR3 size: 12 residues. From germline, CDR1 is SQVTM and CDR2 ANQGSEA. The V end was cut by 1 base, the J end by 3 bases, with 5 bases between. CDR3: CSVEGRTDTQYF. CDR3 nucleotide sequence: TGCAGCGTTGAAGGCAGGACAGATACGCAGTATTTT.

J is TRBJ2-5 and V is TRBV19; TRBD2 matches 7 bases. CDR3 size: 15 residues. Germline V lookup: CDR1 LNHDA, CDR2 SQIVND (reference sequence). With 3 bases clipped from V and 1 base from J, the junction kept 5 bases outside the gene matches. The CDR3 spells CASSIGGGSQETQYF. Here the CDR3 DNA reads TGTGCCAGTAGTATCGGCGGGGGAAGCCAAGAGACCCAGTACTTC.

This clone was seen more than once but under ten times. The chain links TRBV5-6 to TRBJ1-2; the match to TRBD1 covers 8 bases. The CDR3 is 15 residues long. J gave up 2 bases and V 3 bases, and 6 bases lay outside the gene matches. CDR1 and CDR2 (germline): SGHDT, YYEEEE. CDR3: CASSSTGAGNYGYTF. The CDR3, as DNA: TGTGCCAGCAGCTCGACAGGGGCCGGAAACTATGGCTACACCTTC.

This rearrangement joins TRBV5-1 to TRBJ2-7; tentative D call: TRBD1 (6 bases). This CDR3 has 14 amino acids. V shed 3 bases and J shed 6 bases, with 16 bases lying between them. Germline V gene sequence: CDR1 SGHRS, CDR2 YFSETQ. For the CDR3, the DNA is TGCGCCAGCAGCTCGACAGGAGGCTCCATCGAGCAGTACTTC. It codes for CASSSTGGSIEQYF.

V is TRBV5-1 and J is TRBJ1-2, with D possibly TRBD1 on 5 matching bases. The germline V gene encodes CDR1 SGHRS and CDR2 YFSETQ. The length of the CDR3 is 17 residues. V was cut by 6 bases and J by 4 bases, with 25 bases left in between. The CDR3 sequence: CASKTNPGAGDLYGYTF. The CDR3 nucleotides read TGCGCCAGCAAAACGAATCCCGGGGCAGGCGACCTCTATGGCTACACCTTC.

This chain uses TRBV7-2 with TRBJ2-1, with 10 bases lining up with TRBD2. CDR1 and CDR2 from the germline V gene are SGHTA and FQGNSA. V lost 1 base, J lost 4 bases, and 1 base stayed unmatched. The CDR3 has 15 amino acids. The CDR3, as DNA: TGTGCCAGCAGCTTAGTAGCGGGGGGATACAATGAGCAGTTCTTC. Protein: CASSLVAGGYNEQFF.

CDR3 sequence (DNA): TGCGCCAGCAGCTTGGCCTCACATGTCTACGAGCAGTACTTC. It codes for CASSLASHVYEQYF. V is TRBV5-1 and J is TRBJ2-5, with no clear D. TRBJ2-7 matches the DNA end more closely, so the J call is doubtful. CDR1 and CDR2 from the germline V gene are SGHRS and YFSETQ. This CDR3 is built from 14 residues.

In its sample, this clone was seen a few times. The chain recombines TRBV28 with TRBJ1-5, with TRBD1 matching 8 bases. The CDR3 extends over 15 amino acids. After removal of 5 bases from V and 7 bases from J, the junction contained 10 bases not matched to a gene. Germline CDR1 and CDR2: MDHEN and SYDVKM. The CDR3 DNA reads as TGTGCCAGCAGTCAGAAAGGACAGGGACGACAGCCCCAGCATTTT. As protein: CASSQKGQGRQPQHF.

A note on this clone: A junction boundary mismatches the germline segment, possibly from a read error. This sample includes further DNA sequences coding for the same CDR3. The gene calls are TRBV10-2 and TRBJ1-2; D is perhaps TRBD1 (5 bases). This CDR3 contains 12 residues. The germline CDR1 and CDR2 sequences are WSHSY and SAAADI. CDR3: CATRDGFYGYTF. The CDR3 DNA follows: TGTGCCACTCGGGACGGCTTCTATGGCTACACCTTC.

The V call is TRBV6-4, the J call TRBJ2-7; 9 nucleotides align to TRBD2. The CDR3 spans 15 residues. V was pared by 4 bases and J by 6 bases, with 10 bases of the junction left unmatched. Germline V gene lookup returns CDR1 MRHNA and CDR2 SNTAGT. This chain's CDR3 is CASSATLAGSGEQYV. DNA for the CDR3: TGTGCCAGCAGTGCAACTCTAGCGGGGTCGGGCGAGCAGTACGTC.

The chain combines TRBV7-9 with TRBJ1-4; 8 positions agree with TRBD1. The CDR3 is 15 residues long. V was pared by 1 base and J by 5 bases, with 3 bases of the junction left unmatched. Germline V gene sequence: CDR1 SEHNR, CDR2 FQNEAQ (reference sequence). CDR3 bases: TGTGCCAGCAGCTTAGGGGGACAGGAGAATGAAAAACTGTTTTTT. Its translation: CASSLGGQENEKLFF.

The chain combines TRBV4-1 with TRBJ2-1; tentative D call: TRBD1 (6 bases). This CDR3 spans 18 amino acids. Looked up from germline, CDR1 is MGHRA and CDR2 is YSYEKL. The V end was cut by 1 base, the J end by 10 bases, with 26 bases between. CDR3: CASSQVPVLQGKVVEQFF. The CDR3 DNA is TGCGCCAGCAGCCAAGTACCCGTCTTACAGGGCAAGGTGGTGGAGCAGTTCTTC.

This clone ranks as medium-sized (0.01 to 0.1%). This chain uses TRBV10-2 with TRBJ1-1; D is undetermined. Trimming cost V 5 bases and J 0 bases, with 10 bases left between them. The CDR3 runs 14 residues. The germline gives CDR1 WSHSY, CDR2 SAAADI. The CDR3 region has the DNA TGCGCCAGCAGTCTGGACGGAATGAACACTGAAGCTTTCTTT. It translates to CASSLDGMNTEAFF.

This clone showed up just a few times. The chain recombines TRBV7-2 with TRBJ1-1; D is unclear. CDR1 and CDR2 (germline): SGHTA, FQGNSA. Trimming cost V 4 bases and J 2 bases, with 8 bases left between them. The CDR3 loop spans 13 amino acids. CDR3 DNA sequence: TGTGCCAGCAGCTCCGACGCTAACACTGAAGCTTTCTTT. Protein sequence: CASSSDANTEAFF.

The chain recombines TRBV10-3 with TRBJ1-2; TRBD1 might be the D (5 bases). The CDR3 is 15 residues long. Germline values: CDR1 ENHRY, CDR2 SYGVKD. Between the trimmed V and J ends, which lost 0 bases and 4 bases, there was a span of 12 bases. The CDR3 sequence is CAISESGAGTYGYTF. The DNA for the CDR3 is TGTGCCATCAGTGAGTCTGGAGCAGGGACCTATGGCTACACCTTC.

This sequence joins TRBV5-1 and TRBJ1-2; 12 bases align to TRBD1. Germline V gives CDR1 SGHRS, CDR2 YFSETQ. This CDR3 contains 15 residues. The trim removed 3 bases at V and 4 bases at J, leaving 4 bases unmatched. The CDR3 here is CASSYRDRGPYGYTF. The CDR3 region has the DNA TGCGCCAGCAGCTACCGGGACAGGGGGCCCTATGGCTACACCTTC. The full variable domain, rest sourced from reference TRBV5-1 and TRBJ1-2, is KAGVTQTPRYLIKTRGQQVTLSCSPISGHRSVSWYQQTPGQGLQFLFEYFSETQRNKGNFPGRFSGRQFSNSRSEMNVSTLELGDSALYLCASSYRDRGPYGYTFGSGTRLTVV.

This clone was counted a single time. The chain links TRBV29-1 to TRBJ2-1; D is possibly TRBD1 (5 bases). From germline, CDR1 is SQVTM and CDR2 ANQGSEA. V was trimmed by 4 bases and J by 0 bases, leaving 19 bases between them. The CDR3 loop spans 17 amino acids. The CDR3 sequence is CSVGGSFLISSYNEQFF. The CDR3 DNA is TGCAGCGTTGGGGGCAGCTTCTTAATTAGCTCCTACAATGAGCAGTTCTTC.

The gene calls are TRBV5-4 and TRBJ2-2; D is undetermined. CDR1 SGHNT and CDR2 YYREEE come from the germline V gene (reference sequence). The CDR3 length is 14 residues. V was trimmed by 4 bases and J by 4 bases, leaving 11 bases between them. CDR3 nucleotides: TGTGCCAGCAGCCTTCCTCAGACCACCGGGGAGCTGTTTTTT. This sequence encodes CASSLPQTTGELFF.

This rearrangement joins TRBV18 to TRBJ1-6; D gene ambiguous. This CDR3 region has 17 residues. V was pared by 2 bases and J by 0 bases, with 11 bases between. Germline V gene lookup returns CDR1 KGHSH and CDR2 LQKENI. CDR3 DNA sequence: TGTGCCAGCTCACCATTTCCAGCAGGCTCCTATAATTCACCCCTCCACTTT. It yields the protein CASSPFPAGSYNSPLHF.

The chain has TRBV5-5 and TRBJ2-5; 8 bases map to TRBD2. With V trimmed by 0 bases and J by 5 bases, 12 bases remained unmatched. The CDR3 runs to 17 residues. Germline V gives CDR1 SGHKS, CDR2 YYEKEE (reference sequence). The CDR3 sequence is CASSLEVFGLALETQYF. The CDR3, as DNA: TGTGCCAGCAGCTTGGAGGTTTTCGGACTAGCCTTGGAGACCCAGTACTTC. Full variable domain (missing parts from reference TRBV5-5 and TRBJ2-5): DAGVTQSPTHLIKTRGQQVTLRCSPISGHKSVSWYQQVLGQGPQFIFQYYEKEERGRGNFPDRFSARQFPNYSSELNVNALLLGDSALYLCASSLEVFGLALETQYFGPGTRLLVL.

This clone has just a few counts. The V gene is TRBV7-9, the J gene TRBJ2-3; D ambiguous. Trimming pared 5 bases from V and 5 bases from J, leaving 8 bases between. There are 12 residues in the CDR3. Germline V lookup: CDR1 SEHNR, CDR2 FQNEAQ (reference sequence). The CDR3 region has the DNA TGTGCCAGCAGCCGGCAGGAAGATACGCAGTATTTT. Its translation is CASSRQEDTQYF.

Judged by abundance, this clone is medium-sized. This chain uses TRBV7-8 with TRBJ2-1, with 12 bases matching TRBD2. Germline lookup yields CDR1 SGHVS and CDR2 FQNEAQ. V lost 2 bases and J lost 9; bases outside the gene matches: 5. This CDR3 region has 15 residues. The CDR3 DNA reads TGTGCCAGCAGCTTATATCCTAGCGGGAGGGGTGAGCAGTTCTTC. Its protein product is CASSLYPSGRGEQFF.

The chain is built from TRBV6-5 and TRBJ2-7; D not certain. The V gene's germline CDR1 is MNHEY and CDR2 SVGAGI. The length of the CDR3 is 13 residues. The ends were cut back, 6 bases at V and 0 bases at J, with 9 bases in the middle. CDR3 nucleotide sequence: TGTGCCAGCAGACCACCCTTCTCCTACGAGCAGTACTTC. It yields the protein CASRPPFSYEQYF.

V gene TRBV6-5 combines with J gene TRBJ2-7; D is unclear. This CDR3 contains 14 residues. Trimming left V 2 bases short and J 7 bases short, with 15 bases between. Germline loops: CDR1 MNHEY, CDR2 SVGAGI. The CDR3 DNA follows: TGTGCCAGCAGTTACGTGGGCCCCCGAGTGGAGCAGTACTTC. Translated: CASSYVGPRVEQYF.

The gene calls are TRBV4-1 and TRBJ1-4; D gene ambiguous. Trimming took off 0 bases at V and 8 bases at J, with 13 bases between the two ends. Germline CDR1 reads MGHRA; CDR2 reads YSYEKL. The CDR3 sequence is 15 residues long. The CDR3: CASSQDLGRGEKLFF. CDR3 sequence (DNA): TGCGCCAGCAGCCAAGATCTTGGGCGGGGAGAAAAACTGTTTTTT.

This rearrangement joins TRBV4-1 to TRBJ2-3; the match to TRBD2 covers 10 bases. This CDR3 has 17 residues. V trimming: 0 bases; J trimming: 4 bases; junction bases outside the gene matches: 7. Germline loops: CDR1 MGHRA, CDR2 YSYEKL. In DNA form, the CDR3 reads TGCGCCAGCAGCCAAGACCCAGCGGGGGGGCGGGCAGATACGCAGTATTTT. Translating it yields CASSQDPAGGRADTQYF.

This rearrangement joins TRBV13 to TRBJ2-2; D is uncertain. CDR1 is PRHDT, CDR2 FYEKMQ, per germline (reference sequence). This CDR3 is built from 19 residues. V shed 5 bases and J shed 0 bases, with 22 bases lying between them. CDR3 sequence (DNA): TGTGCCAGCAGCCCCCCCGGGCCTTGGACCCCTTCGAACACCGGGGAGCTGTTTTTT. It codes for CASSPPGPWTPSNTGELFF.